The 25 T cell receptor beta chains presented below share a single source sample, sequenced in a study of blood T cell repertoires in COVID-19. Sequencing was performed with immunoSEQ multiplex PCR; in TCRdb, only in-frame clones are kept and a portion is missing. In the table there are 25,000 to 30,000 clones, around 90% of which are singletons. Sequencing was done on a sample of peripheral blood. The receptors come from a woman aged 60 to 75 with active COVID-19.

The V and J genes are TRBV5-4 and TRBJ2-7; a possible D gene is TRBD2 (6 bases). Germline CDR1 and CDR2: SGHNT and YYREEE (reference sequence). Deletions cut 4 bases from V and 3 bases from J, with 17 bases between. This CDR3 has 15 amino acids. The chain's CDR3 is CASSPRGWGDYEQYF. In DNA form, the CDR3 reads TGTGCCAGCAGCCCCCGGGGGTGGGGAGACTACGAGCAGTACTTC.

The genes are TRBV19 and TRBJ1-2; possible D gene TRBD1, 5 bases. The CDR3 is 12 residues long. Germline V gene sequence: CDR1 LNHDA, CDR2 SQIVND (reference sequence). V was pared by 3 bases and J by 7 bases, with 9 bases between. CDR3 amino acids: CASSMSRAGYTF. The CDR3 DNA reads TGTGCCAGTAGTATGTCCAGGGCTGGCTACACCTTC.

The rearrangement uses TRBV10-3 and TRBJ2-7, with 8 nucleotides matching TRBD2. Germline trimming cut 6 bases from V and 4 bases from J; bases unmatched to any gene: 11. Looked up from germline, CDR1 is ENHRY and CDR2 is SYGVKD. This CDR3 region has 15 residues. The CDR3 loop is CAIRGSGIRVYEQYF. CDR3 coding DNA: TGTGCCATCAGGGGTAGCGGGATCCGGGTTTACGAGCAGTACTTC.

This chain joins TRBV25-1 and TRBJ2-2, with 9 bases that match TRBD1. CDR3 length: 17 residues. J gave up 3 bases and V 7 bases, and 12 bases lay outside the gene matches. Germline V CDR1 and CDR2: MGHDK, SYGVNS. Here the CDR3 DNA reads TGTGCCAGCAATAAAGCACAGGGGGCCCTCGACACCGGGGAGCTGTTTTTT. Translation: CASNKAQGALDTGELFF.

The V call is TRBV6-5, the J call TRBJ2-5, with 8 bases fitting TRBD1. CDR1 and CDR2 from the germline V gene are MNHEY and SVGAGI. The V and J ends lost 10 bases and 1 base, in that order; junction bases with no gene match: 5. The CDR3 contains 13 residues. CDR3 region: CATGQGTQETQYF. The CDR3 DNA is TGTGCCACCGGACAGGGAACCCAAGAGACCCAGTACTTC.

The rearrangement joins TRBV19 to TRBJ1-1, with TRBD1 matching over 7 bases. Germline CDR1 LNHDA, CDR2 SQIVND (reference sequence). The ends lost 6 bases at V and 4 bases at J; junction bases unmatched: 11. The CDR3 length is 15 residues. The CDR3 DNA reads as TGTGCCAGTAGGGCCTCGACAGGGTGGATCACTGAAGCTTTCTTT. This encodes CASRASTGWITEAFF. The full variable domain, in which reference TRBV19 and TRBJ1-1 provide the parts outside the CDR3, is DGGITQSPKYLFRKEGQNVTLSCEQNLNHDAMYWYRQDPGQGLRLIYYSQIVNDFQKGDIAEGYSVSREKKESFPLTVTSAQKNPTAFYLCASRASTGWITEAFFGQGTRLTVV.

The J gene is TRBJ2-7, the V gene TRBV3-1 (or the pseudogene TRBV3-2); TRBD2 might be the D (6 bases). Between the trimmed V and J ends, which lost 4 bases and 3 bases, there was a span of 10 bases. This CDR3 region has 13 residues. From germline, CDR1 is LGHDT and CDR2 YNNKEL (reference sequence). CDR3 region: CASSLGTGYEQYF. For the CDR3, the DNA is TGTGCCAGCAGCCTAGGGACTGGCTACGAGCAGTACTTC.

The rearrangement links TRBV5-5 to TRBJ2-6; the D is unclear. This CDR3 comprises 16 residues. Germline V gene sequence: CDR1 SGHKS, CDR2 YYEKEE (reference sequence). The V end lost 3 bases, the J end lost 0 bases, and 10 bases lay between the germline ends. The CDR3: CASSSQVFSGANVLTF. The CDR3 region has the DNA TGTGCCAGCAGCTCTCAGGTGTTCTCTGGGGCCAACGTCCTGACTTTC.

This chain joins TRBV15 and TRBJ1-1, with TRBD1 matching over 10 bases. There are 18 residues in the CDR3. Unmatched junction bases numbered 9, after V lost 0 bases and J lost 2 bases. Germline V CDR1 and CDR2: LNHNV, YYDKDF (reference sequence). CDR3 DNA: TGTGCCACCAGCAGAGATTACGACAGGGGGCTCGGTAACACTGAAGCTTTCTTT. This encodes CATSRDYDRGLGNTEAFF.

The CDR3 loop is CASSVLGRGNSPLHF. In DNA, the CDR3 is TGTGCCAGCAGTGTGTTAGGCCGAGGCAATTCACCCCTCCACTTT. The chain employs TRBV2 and TRBJ1-6; the D is unclear. The V end lost 4 bases, the J end lost 7 bases, and 14 bases lay between the germline ends. Germline CDR1 reads SNHLY; CDR2 reads FYNNEI. The CDR3 loop spans 15 amino acids.

The chain couples TRBV5-1 to TRBJ2-5, with 7 bases aligning to TRBD1. This CDR3 comprises 15 residues. The junction had 7 bases not matched to a gene; V was cut back by 4 bases and J by 1 base. Looked up from germline, CDR1 is SGHRS and CDR2 is YFSETQ. CDR3 sequence (DNA): TGCGCCAGCAGCATCTCGACAGGGCTCCAAGAGACCCAGTACTTC. It yields the protein CASSISTGLQETQYF. The full variable domain, in which reference TRBV5-1 and TRBJ2-5 provide the parts outside the CDR3, is KAGVTQTPRYLIKTRGQQVTLSCSPISGHRSVSWYQQTPGQGLQFLFEYFSETQRNKGNFPGRFSGRQFSNSRSEMNVSTLELGDSALYLCASSISTGLQETQYFGPGTRLLVL.

The genes are TRBV3-1 (or the pseudogene TRBV3-2) and TRBJ2-2; D is perhaps TRBD2 (6 bases). The germline V and J ends were trimmed by 7 bases and 7 bases, with 13 bases remaining between them. CDR3 length: 13 amino acids. Germline-derived CDR1 and CDR2 are LGHDT and YNNKEL (reference sequence). This CDR3 is CASTHNGGGELFF. In DNA form, the CDR3 reads TGTGCCAGCACCCACAACGGGGGCGGGGAGCTGTTTTTT.

This clone has a single count. V usage is TRBV11-2 and J usage is TRBJ1-2, with D possibly being TRBD1 (5 bases). Germline V lookup: CDR1 SGHAT, CDR2 FQNNGV. V dropped 0 bases and J dropped 2 bases, with 10 bases sitting between them. The CDR3 runs 15 residues. The CDR3 reads CASSLDRQTNYGYTF. For the CDR3, the DNA is TGTGCCAGCAGCTTAGACAGACAGACCAACTATGGCTACACCTTC.

The CDR3: CASSLGQFGGELFF. In DNA form, the CDR3 reads TGTGCCAGCAGCCTTGGACAGTTTGGGGGGGAGCTGTTTTTT. The chain employs TRBV7-3 and TRBJ2-2, with D maybe TRBD1 (6 bases). This CDR3 spans 14 amino acids. CDR1 and CDR2 (germline): SGHTA, FQGTGA. Between the trimmed V and J ends, which lost 5 bases and 8 bases, there was a span of 15 bases.

This clone was detected only once. This chain joins TRBV24-1 and TRBJ2-2; TRBD2 is a possible D gene (6 bases). Trimming left V 7 bases short and J 1 base short, with 9 bases between. This CDR3 is built from 14 residues. Germline assignment: CDR1 KGHDR and CDR2 SFDVKD. CDR3 coding DNA: TGTGCCACCAGCGTGGGGGGGAACACCGGGGAGCTGTTTTTT. Translation gives CATSVGGNTGELFF.

The chain employs TRBV5-1 and TRBJ1-4; D remains ambiguous. V was cut by 1 base and J by 5 bases, with 9 bases left in between. In germline, CDR1 is SGHRS, CDR2 YFSETQ. This CDR3 region has 14 residues. CDR3 in DNA: TGCGCCAGCAGCTTGTTTTCGGGGAATGAAAAACTGTTTTTT. Its translation: CASSLFSGNEKLFF.

J is TRBJ2-2 and V is TRBV27; 9 bases agree with TRBD2. Germline V gene data show CDR1 as MNHEY and CDR2 as SMNVEV (reference sequence). Trimming cost V 9 bases and J 4 bases; bases outside gene matches: 9. This CDR3 region has 15 residues. This CDR3 is CASLTSGRGTGELFF. Here the CDR3 DNA reads TGTGCCAGTCTCACTAGCGGGCGAGGCACCGGGGAGCTGTTTTTT.

The chain carries TRBV21-1 and TRBJ2-3; whether TRBD2, the table's D call, matches the DNA was not checked. TRBV21-1 is a pseudogene segment. The CDR3 is 14 residues long. CDR3 residues: CARTSGRIIDTQYF. The DNA of the CDR3 is TGTGCCAGGACCAGCGGGAGGATCATCGATACGCAGTATTTT.

The chain joins TRBV4-2 to TRBJ2-5, with TRBD2 identical over 7 bases. Trimming removed 1 base from V and 3 bases from J; junction bases left unmatched: 8. CDR1 LGHNA and CDR2 YNFKEQ come from the germline V gene. There are 16 residues in the CDR3. CDR3 protein: CASSQALASGEETQYF. In DNA form, the CDR3 reads TGTGCCAGCAGCCAAGCCCTTGCCAGCGGGGAAGAGACCCAGTACTTC.

CDR3 in DNA: TGTGCCAGCAGGACGACCAGGACAGGGAAACCCTCCTACGAGCAGTACTTC. Translation gives CASRTTRTGKPSYEQYF. This rearrangement joins TRBV27 to TRBJ2-7; 8 bases map to TRBD1. The CDR3 length is 17 residues. V lost 6 bases, J lost 0 bases, and 13 bases stayed unmatched. Germline V gene data show CDR1 as MNHEY and CDR2 as SMNVEV (reference sequence).

The chain joins TRBV5-1 to TRBJ2-1, with a tentative D call TRBD2 (6 bases). The CDR3 totals 16 residues. Trimming left V 3 bases short and J 5 bases short, with 18 bases between. Germline-derived CDR1 and CDR2 are SGHRS and YFSETQ. CDR3 sequence: CASSWGLKLTHNEQFF. In nucleotides, the CDR3 is TGCGCCAGCAGCTGGGGACTTAAGCTTACCCACAATGAGCAGTTCTTC. Combining the CDR3 with reference TRBV5-1 and TRBJ2-1 gives the whole variable domain KAGVTQTPRYLIKTRGQQVTLSCSPISGHRSVSWYQQTPGQGLQFLFEYFSETQRNKGNFPGRFSGRQFSNSRSEMNVSTLELGDSALYLCASSWGLKLTHNEQFFGPGTRLTVL.

The genes are TRBV10-2 and TRBJ2-3; D is perhaps TRBD1 (5 bases). V was trimmed by 2 bases and J by 2 bases, leaving 14 bases between them. The germline V gene has CDR1 WSHSY and CDR2 SAAADI. CDR3 length: 16 amino acids. In DNA, the CDR3 is TGCGCCAGCAGTGAGAACGCTTGGGGCAACACAGATACGCAGTATTTT. Amino acids: CASSENAWGNTDTQYF.

The chain recombines TRBV5-1 with TRBJ2-1, with D uncertain. V was trimmed by 0 bases and J by 2 bases, leaving 9 bases between them. The V gene's germline CDR1 is SGHRS and CDR2 YFSETQ. This CDR3 spans 15 amino acids. The CDR3 DNA reads as TGCGCCAGCAGCTTGGTACCCGGAGCCTACAATGAGCAGTTCTTC. Amino acid sequence: CASSLVPGAYNEQFF.

V and J are TRBV28 and TRBJ2-7; D may be TRBD2 (6 bases). This CDR3 is built from 14 residues. Between the trimmed V and J ends, which lost 3 bases and 2 bases, there was a span of 11 bases. Germline V lookup: CDR1 MDHEN, CDR2 SYDVKM. CDR3 nucleotides: TGTGCCAGCAGTTTTTGGGGGGATCCCTACGAGCAGTACTTC. Translation gives CASSFWGDPYEQYF.

This clone was counted once. The J gene is TRBJ2-7, the V gene TRBV24-1; D remains unclear. The CDR3 contains 13 residues. In germline, CDR1 is KGHDR, CDR2 SFDVKD. V was shortened by 4 bases and J by 3 bases, with 9 bases between the two germline ends. The CDR3: CATSEPGVYEQYF. CDR3 coding DNA: TGTGCCACCAGTGAACCCGGAGTCTACGAGCAGTACTTC.